The 22 T cell receptor beta chains below all came from one sample that was sequenced in a study of blood T cell repertoires in COVID-19. Data came from immunoSEQ multiplex PCR; TCRdb stores just in-frame clones and leaves some out. Counted here are 70,000 or so clones, more than 70% occurring once; the ten biggest clones make up around 40%. The sequencing sample was made of peripheral blood. These receptors were collected from a woman of 80 years or more with active or convalescent COVID-19.

J is TRBJ1-1 and V is TRBV7-8, with D possibly TRBD1 on 6 matching bases. The V end was cut by 1 base, the J end by 10 bases, with 10 bases between. Germline lookup yields CDR1 SGHVS and CDR2 FQNEAQ. The CDR3 extends over 12 amino acids. The CDR3 nucleotides read TGTGCCAGCAGCTTAGAGGTAGGGGGAGCTTTCTTT. This encodes CASSLEVGGAFF.

The chain combines TRBV3-1 (or the pseudogene TRBV3-2) with TRBJ2-7; D perhaps matches TRBD1 (5 bases). The CDR3 is made up of 16 amino acids. Between the trimmed V and J ends, which lost 3 bases and 5 bases, there was a span of 20 bases. Germline V gene lookup returns CDR1 LGHDT and CDR2 YNNKEL (reference sequence). The CDR3 DNA sequence: TGTGCCAGCAGCCACCAGGCTAGGGGTGGGTTTCACGAGCAGTACTTC. Residues: CASSHQARGGFHEQYF.

The rearrangement uses TRBV6-2 or TRBV6-3 and TRBJ1-5; D is perhaps TRBD1 (6 bases). CDR1 is MNHEY and CDR2 is SVGEGT in the germline V gene. Trimming removed 5 bases from V and 6 bases from J, with 8 bases in between. This CDR3 contains 12 residues. CDR3 sequence: CASSTGFQPQHF. The CDR3 DNA reads as TGTGCCAGCAGTACAGGGTTTCAGCCCCAGCATTTT.

This rearrangement joins TRBV24-1 to TRBJ2-1, with D perhaps matching TRBD2 (5 bases). Looked up from germline, CDR1 is KGHDR and CDR2 is SFDVKD. The CDR3 length is 15 residues. V dropped 4 bases and J dropped 6 bases, with 15 bases sitting between them. The CDR3 here is CATSEPGIAGNEQFF. The DNA for the CDR3 is TGTGCCACCAGTGAGCCCGGGATCGCCGGCAATGAGCAGTTCTTC.

The genes are TRBV5-1 and TRBJ2-7, with D possibly being TRBD2 (7 bases). V lost 4 bases to trimming and J lost 3 bases, with 17 bases between them. The CDR3 spans 15 residues. Germline V CDR1 and CDR2: SGHRS, YFSETQ. As DNA, the CDR3 is TGCGCCAGCAGCGGGGGGGGCTCAGAGTTCTACGAGCAGTACTTC. It specifies CASSGGGSEFYEQYF. Full variable domain (rest looked up from reference TRBV5-1 and TRBJ2-7): KAGVTQTPRYLIKTRGQQVTLSCSPISGHRSVSWYQQTPGQGLQFLFEYFSETQRNKGNFPGRFSGRQFSNSRSEMNVSTLELGDSALYLCASSGGGSEFYEQYFGPGTRLTVT.

The genes are TRBV5-1 and TRBJ2-7; D unclear. V dropped 2 bases and J dropped 3 bases, with 18 bases sitting between them. CDR1 SGHRS and CDR2 YFSETQ come from the germline V gene. CDR3 length: 16 residues. This CDR3 is CASSFEQSVINYEQYF. The CDR3 bases are TGCGCCAGCAGCTTTGAACAGTCGGTGATAAACTACGAGCAGTACTTC.

The chain combines TRBV19 with TRBJ2-5; 8 positions agree with TRBD1. Germline CDR1 reads LNHDA; CDR2 reads SQIVND (reference sequence). This CDR3 spans 17 amino acids. The ends lost 3 bases at V and 7 bases at J; junction bases unmatched: 16. CDR3: CASSIPSGTGGVGTQYF. The CDR3 nucleotides are TGTGCCAGTAGTATCCCTTCCGGGACAGGAGGGGTTGGGACCCAGTACTTC.

The chain recombines TRBV2 with TRBJ2-7; maybe TRBD1 (5 bases). Germline lookup yields CDR1 SNHLY and CDR2 FYNNEI. Trimming cost V 7 bases and J 4 bases, with 14 bases left between them. This CDR3 spans 13 amino acids. The CDR3 DNA reads TGTGCCAGCAATATGTTGACAGTATACGAGCAGTACTTC. Its translation is CASNMLTVYEQYF.

This chain uses TRBV29-1 with TRBJ1-1, with TRBD1 matching 9 bases. This CDR3 is built from 12 residues. Trimming at V came to 7 bases and at J to 11 bases, leaving 11 bases not matched to a gene. Germline CDR1 and CDR2: SQVTM and ANQGSEA. DNA for the CDR3: TGCAGCGCCGGGACAGGGTTCGGGGAGGCTTTCTTT. It is translated as CSAGTGFGEAFF.

The chain uses TRBV7-2 and TRBJ2-3, with D perhaps matching TRBD1 (6 bases). Germline V gene data show CDR1 as SGHTA and CDR2 as FQGNSA. The CDR3 consists of 18 residues. V was clipped by 4 bases and J by 2 bases, with 22 bases between them. The CDR3 protein is CASSSHPRRDKATDTQYF. The CDR3 region has the DNA TGTGCCAGCAGCTCCCACCCACGCCGGGACAAAGCCACAGATACGCAGTATTTT.

The rearrangement joins TRBV5-6 to TRBJ1-1; TRBD1 might be the D (6 bases). This CDR3 contains 16 residues. Trimming left V 3 bases short and J 0 bases short, with 15 bases between. Germline assignment: CDR1 SGHDT and CDR2 YYEEEE. The CDR3 loop is CASSSEFTGMNTEAFF. The CDR3 coding sequence is TGTGCCAGCAGCTCGGAATTTACAGGGATGAACACTGAAGCTTTCTTT. Full variable domain (remainder filled in from reference TRBV5-6 and TRBJ1-1): DAGVTQSPTHLIKTRGQQVTLRCSPKSGHDTVSWYQQALGQGPQFIFQYYEEEERQRGNFPDRFSGHQFPNYSSELNVNALLLGDSALYLCASSSEFTGMNTEAFFGQGTRLTVV.

The chain links TRBV5-1 to TRBJ1-6, with D tentatively TRBD1 (6 bases). The CDR3 sequence is 15 residues long. Germline CDR1 SGHRS, CDR2 YFSETQ. Trimming shortened V by 0 bases and J by 5 bases, and 9 bases separated the two germline ends. The CDR3 DNA is TGCGCCAGCAGCTTGGGGACAGCTAATAATTCACCCCTCCACTTT. This gives the protein CASSLGTANNSPLHF. Filled out from reference TRBV5-1 and TRBJ1-6, the complete variable domain reads KAGVTQTPRYLIKTRGQQVTLSCSPISGHRSVSWYQQTPGQGLQFLFEYFSETQRNKGNFPGRFSGRQFSNSRSEMNVSTLELGDSALYLCASSLGTANNSPLHFGNGTRLTVT.

The genes are TRBV3-1 (or the pseudogene TRBV3-2) and TRBJ2-1, with 7 bases that match TRBD2. This CDR3 is built from 15 residues. J lost 6 bases, V lost 0 bases, and 5 bases had no gene match. Germline assignment: CDR1 LGHDT and CDR2 YNNKEL (reference sequence). The CDR3 sequence is CASSQDLGGVNEQFF. The CDR3 DNA reads as TGTGCCAGCAGCCAAGATCTTGGGGGGGTCAATGAGCAGTTCTTC.

This sequence joins TRBV27 and TRBJ2-7; maybe TRBD1 (5 bases). There are 14 residues in the CDR3. The V gene's germline CDR1 is MNHEY and CDR2 SMNVEV (reference sequence). The V gene lost 6 bases and the J gene lost 2 bases, with 14 bases spanning the gap. This CDR3 reads CASRPSDITYEQYF. The CDR3 nucleotides read TGTGCCAGCAGACCCTCGGACATAACCTACGAGCAGTACTTC.

This chain uses TRBV11-2 with TRBJ2-7, with 7 bases aligning to TRBD1. This CDR3 is 12 amino acids long. V dropped 4 bases and J dropped 3; count of bases not matched to a gene: 0. Germline-derived CDR1 and CDR2 are SGHAT and FQNNGV. The DNA of the CDR3 is TGTGCCAGCAGCTCAGGGGGCTACGAGCAGTACTTC. Encoded protein: CASSSGGYEQYF.

This chain joins TRBV7-8 and TRBJ2-5; tentatively, D is TRBD1 (5 bases). With 5 bases removed from V and 6 bases from J, the gap between germline ends came to 16 bases. The CDR3 is 14 residues long. Germline CDR1 is SGHVS and CDR2 is FQNEAQ. The CDR3 bases are TGTGCCAGCAGCCCCGACAGTGGGCATCAGACCCAGTACTTC. It codes for CASSPDSGHQTQYF.

This clone turned up a few times. The chain employs TRBV11-1 and TRBJ2-1; 7 positions agree with TRBD2. This CDR3 spans 14 amino acids. J lost 4 bases, V lost 1 base, and 1 base had no gene match. CDR1 is SGHAT and CDR2 is FQDESV in the germline V gene (reference sequence). CDR3 nucleotides: TGTGCCAGCAGCTTAGAAGCGGGGTACAATGAGCAGTTCTTC. Protein sequence: CASSLEAGYNEQFF.

The V and J genes are TRBV5-4 and TRBJ2-3; no firm D call. Trimming stripped 0 bases from V and 8 bases from J, with 16 bases between. Germline values: CDR1 SGHNT, CDR2 YYREEE (reference sequence). The CDR3 is 15 residues long. The CDR3 spells CASSLAGPGFSTQYF. CDR3 bases: TGTGCCAGCAGCTTGGCCGGCCCGGGTTTTAGTACGCAGTATTTT.

The rearrangement links TRBV3-1 (or the pseudogene TRBV3-2) to TRBJ2-3, with 8 bases identical to TRBD1. J was trimmed by 7 bases and V by 4 bases; bases with no gene match: 7. Germline loops: CDR1 LGHDT, CDR2 YNNKEL (reference sequence). The CDR3 covers 14 residues. The CDR3 reads CASSLQGASYTQYF. The CDR3 DNA is TGTGCCAGCAGCCTTCAGGGGGCGAGTTATACGCAGTATTTT.

The V call is TRBV2, the J call TRBJ2-5; D ambiguous. Germline values: CDR1 SNHLY, CDR2 FYNNEI. The CDR3 has 13 amino acids. With 7 bases removed from V and 7 bases from J, the gap between germline ends came to 16 bases. The CDR3 bases are TGTGCCAGCATGATTCTCGGGTCGGGGACCCAGTACTTC. It specifies CASMILGSGTQYF.

The chain recombines TRBV28 with TRBJ1-1; D might be TRBD1 (6 bases). CDR1 MDHEN and CDR2 SYDVKM come from the germline V gene. The CDR3 has 14 amino acids. V shed 9 bases and J shed 6 bases, with 20 bases lying between them. The CDR3 region is CASERRGQIAEAFF. The DNA for the CDR3 is TGTGCCAGTGAACGAAGAGGACAGATCGCTGAAGCTTTCTTT.

The genes are TRBV10-3 and TRBJ2-7; D might be TRBD2 (5 bases). The germline CDR1 and CDR2 sequences are ENHRY and SYGVKD. Trimming took off 6 bases at V and 2 bases at J, with 11 bases between the two ends. This CDR3 has 13 amino acids. Written as DNA, the CDR3 is TGTGCCATCAGGGACTCCGTCACCTACGAGCAGTACTTC. Translating it yields CAIRDSVTYEQYF.